The 10 T cell receptor beta chains below come from one sample, sequenced in a study of CXCR3-negative and CXCR3-positive naive CD8 T cells. UMI-labeled TRB cDNA libraries were prepared by 5' RACE. No DNA is given; TCRdb re-called the 5' RACE reads and lists each CDR3 protein once. The sample has some 47,000 distinct CDR3 sequences; the top ten hold 0.56%. Findings and caveats of the study: A higher hydrophobicity marked the TRB CDR3s of CXCR3-positive naive cells versus CXCR3-negative naive cells.

These receptors' targets are unknown. The specimen was naive CXCR3+ CD8+ T cells from blood. Noted subset: CD45RO-CCR7+CD27+CD95- naive CD8+ T cells expressing CXCR3 (TNR3+). The receptor source for this set is a human donor in good health. Some clones in this sample may be carry-over from other donors' samples.

The chain has TRBV10-3 and TRBJ1-1; TCRdb gives TRBD1 as the D gene, but with no DNA this cannot be confirmed. The CDR3 runs 14 residues. CDR1 is ENHRY and CDR2 is SYGVKD in the germline V gene. CDR3 residues: CAILNPTGNTEAFF.

V and J are TRBV10-2 and TRBJ1-4; TCRdb's D gene call, TRBD1, goes unchecked for lack of DNA. The germline V gene encodes CDR1 WSHSY and CDR2 SAAADI. The CDR3 has 14 amino acids. The CDR3 here is CASNPGTGGEKLFF.

The chain carries TRBV5-1 and TRBJ2-1; the D call from TCRdb, TRBD2, cannot be confirmed without DNA. Per the germline V gene, CDR1 is SGHRS and CDR2 is YFSETQ. This CDR3 region has 20 residues. The CDR3 protein is CASSLGNNSGGLSSYNEQFF.

J is TRBJ2-6 and V is TRBV7-6. Germline CDR1 and CDR2: SGHVS and FNYEAQ. The CDR3 contains 14 residues. CDR3 sequence reads: CASTSLSGANVLTF.

The chain uses TRBV5-6 and TRBJ2-7. Germline CDR1 reads SGHDT; CDR2 reads YYEEEE. The CDR3 is 15 residues long. CDR3 sequence reads: CASNSIPGRTYERYF.

CDR3: CASSYSGEPGNYGYTF. J is TRBJ1-2 and V is TRBV6-5. The CDR3 totals 16 residues. Germline values: CDR1 MNHEY, CDR2 SVGAGI.

The chain employs TRBV7-9 and TRBJ2-4; TCRdb reports TRBD1, a call that lacks DNA to check it against. Germline assignment: CDR1 SEHNR and CDR2 FQNEAQ (reference sequence). The length of the CDR3 is 14 residues. The CDR3 loop reads CASSFGQGGNIQYF.

The chain uses TRBV9 and TRBJ2-6; no DNA is available, so the TRBD1 call from TCRdb remains unchecked. Looked up from germline, CDR1 is SGDLS and CDR2 is YYNGEE. The length of the CDR3 is 18 residues. CDR3 protein: CASSVPEYTGDGANVLTF.

The chain recombines TRBV27 with TRBJ2-5; there is no DNA to check the TCRdb D call of TRBD2. CDR3 length: 17 residues. Germline-derived CDR1 and CDR2 are MNHEY and SMNVEV (reference sequence). The CDR3 region is CASSLGTSGGRQETQYF.

The chain carries TRBV5-6 and TRBJ2-3. The CDR3 length is 14 residues. Germline assignment: CDR1 SGHDT and CDR2 YYEEEE. The CDR3 loop reads CASNGQPSTDTQYF. Filled out from reference TRBV5-6 and TRBJ2-3, the complete variable domain reads DAGVTQSPTHLIKTRGQQVTLRCSPKSGHDTVSWYQQALGQGPQFIFQYYEEEERQRGNFPDRFSGHQFPNYSSELNVNALLLGDSALYLCASNGQPSTDTQYFGPGTRLTVL.